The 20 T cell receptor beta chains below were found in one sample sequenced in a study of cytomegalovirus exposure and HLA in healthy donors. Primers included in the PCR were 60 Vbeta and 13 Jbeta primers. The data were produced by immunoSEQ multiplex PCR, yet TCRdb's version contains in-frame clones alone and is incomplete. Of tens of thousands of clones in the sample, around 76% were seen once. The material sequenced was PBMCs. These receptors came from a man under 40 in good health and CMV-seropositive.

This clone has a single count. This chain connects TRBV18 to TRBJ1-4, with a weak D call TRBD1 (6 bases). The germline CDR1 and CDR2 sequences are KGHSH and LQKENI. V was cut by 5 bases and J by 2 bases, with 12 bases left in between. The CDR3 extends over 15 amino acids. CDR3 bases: TGTGCCAGCTCAGCCAACACAGGGACTAATGAAAAACTGTTTTTT. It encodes CASSANTGTNEKLFF.

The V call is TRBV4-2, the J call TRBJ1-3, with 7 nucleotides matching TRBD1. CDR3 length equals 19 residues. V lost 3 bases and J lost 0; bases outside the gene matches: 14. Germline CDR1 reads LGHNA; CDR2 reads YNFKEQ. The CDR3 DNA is TGTGCCAGCAGCCACCTTCCCCGGGACAGCCTTCTCTCTGGAAACACCATATATTTT. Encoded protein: CASSHLPRDSLLSGNTIYF.

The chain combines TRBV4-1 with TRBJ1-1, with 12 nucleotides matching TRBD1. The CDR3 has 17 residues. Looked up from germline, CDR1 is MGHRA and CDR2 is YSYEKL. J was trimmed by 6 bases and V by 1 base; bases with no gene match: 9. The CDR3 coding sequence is TGCGCCAGCAGCCAAGTGGTGCCGGGACAGGGGGCTTCTGAAGCTTTCTTT. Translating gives CASSQVVPGQGASEAFF.

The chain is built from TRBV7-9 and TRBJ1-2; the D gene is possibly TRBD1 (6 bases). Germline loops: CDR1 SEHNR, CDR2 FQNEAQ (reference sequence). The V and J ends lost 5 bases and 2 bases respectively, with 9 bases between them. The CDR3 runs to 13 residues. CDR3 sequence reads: CASSRQENYGYTF. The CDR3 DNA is TGTGCCAGCAGCCGACAGGAAAACTATGGCTACACCTTC.

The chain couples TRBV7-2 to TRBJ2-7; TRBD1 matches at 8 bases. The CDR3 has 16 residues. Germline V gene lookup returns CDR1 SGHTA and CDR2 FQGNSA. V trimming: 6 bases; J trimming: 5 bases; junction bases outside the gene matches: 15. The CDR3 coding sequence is TGTGCCAGCAGTTTCACCCAGGGGGCAAATAGAAACGAGCAGTACTTC. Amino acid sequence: CASSFTQGANRNEQYF. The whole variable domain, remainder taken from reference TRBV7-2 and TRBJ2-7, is GAGVSQSPSNKVTEKGKDVELRCDPISGHTALYWYRQSLGQGLEFLIYFQGNSAPDKSGLPSDRFSAERTGGSVSTLTIQRTQQEDSAVYLCASSFTQGANRNEQYFGPGTRLTVT.

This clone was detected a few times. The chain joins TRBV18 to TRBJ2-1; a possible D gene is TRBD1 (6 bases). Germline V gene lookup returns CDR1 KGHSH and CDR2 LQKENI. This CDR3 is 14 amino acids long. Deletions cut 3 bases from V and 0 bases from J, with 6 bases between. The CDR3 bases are TGTGCCAGCTCACCGGACAGCTCCTACAATGAGCAGTTCTTC. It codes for CASSPDSSYNEQFF.

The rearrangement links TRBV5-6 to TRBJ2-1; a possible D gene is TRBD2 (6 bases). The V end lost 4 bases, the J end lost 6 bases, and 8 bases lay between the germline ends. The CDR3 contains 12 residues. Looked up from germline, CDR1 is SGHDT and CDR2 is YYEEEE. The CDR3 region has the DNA TGTGCCAGCAGCCTCGGGGGCAATGAGCAGTTCTTC. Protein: CASSLGGNEQFF.

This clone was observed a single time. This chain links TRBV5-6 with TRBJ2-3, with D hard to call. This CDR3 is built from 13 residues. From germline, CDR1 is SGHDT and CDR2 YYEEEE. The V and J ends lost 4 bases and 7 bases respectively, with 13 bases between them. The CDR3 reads CASSNSGGNTQYF. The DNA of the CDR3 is TGTGCCAGCAGCAACTCAGGTGGAAATACGCAGTATTTT.

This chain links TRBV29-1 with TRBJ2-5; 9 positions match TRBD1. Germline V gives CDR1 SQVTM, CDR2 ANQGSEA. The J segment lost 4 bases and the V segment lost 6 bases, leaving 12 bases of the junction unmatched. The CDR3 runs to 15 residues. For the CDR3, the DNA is TGCAGCGTAGGATCCGGGGGACAGGGTTTAGAGACCCAGTACTTC. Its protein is CSVGSGGQGLETQYF.

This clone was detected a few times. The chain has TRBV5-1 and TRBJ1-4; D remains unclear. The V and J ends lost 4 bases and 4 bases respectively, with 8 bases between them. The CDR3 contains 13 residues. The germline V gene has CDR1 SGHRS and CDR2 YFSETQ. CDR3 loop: CASSPHHNEKLFF. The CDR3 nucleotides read TGCGCCAGCAGCCCCCATCATAATGAAAAACTGTTTTTT.

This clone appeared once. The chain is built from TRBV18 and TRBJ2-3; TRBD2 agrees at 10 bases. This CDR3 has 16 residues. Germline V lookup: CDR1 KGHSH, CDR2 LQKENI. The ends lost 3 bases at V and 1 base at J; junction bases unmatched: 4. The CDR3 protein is CASSPLAGGGTDTQYF. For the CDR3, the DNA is TGTGCCAGCTCACCGTTAGCGGGGGGAGGCACAGATACGCAGTATTTT.

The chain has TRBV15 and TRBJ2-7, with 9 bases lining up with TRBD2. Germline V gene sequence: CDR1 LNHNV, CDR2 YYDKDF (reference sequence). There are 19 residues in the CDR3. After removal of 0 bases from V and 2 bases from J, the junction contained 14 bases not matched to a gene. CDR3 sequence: CATSRDLYSGGPSTYEQYF. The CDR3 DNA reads TGTGCCACCAGCAGAGATTTGTATAGCGGGGGCCCTTCGACCTACGAGCAGTACTTC.

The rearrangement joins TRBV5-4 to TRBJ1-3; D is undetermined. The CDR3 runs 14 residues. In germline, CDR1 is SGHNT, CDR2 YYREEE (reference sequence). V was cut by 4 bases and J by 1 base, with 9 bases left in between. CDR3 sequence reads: CASSRDNSGNTIYF. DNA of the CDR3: TGTGCCAGCAGCCGTGACAATTCTGGAAACACCATATATTTT.

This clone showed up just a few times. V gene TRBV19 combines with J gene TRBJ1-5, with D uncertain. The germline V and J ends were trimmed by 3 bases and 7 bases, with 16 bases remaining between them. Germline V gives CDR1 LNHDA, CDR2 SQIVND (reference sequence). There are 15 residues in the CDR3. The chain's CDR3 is CASSMTPGGYQPQHF. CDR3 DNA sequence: TGTGCCAGTAGTATGACCCCGGGCGGGTACCAGCCCCAGCATTTT.

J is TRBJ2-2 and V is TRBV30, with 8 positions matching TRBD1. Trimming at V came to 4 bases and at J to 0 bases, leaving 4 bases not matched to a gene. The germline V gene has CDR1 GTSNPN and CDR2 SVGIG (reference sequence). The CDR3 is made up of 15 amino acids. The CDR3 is CAWTTGGTNTGELFF. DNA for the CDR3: TGTGCCTGGACAACAGGGGGAACGAACACCGGGGAGCTGTTTTTT.

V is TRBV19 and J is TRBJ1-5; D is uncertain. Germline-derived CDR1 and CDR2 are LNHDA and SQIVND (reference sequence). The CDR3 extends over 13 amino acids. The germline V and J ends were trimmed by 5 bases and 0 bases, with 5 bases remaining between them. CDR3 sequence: CASSPFSNQPQHF. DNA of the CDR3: TGTGCCAGTAGTCCTTTTAGCAATCAGCCCCAGCATTTT.

The CDR3 DNA is TGCGCCAGCAGCGGGGGACAGGGAGTGTATGGCTACACCTTC. Encoded protein: CASSGGQGVYGYTF. The V call is TRBV5-1, the J call TRBJ1-2, with TRBD1 matching 9 bases. Looked up from germline, CDR1 is SGHRS and CDR2 is YFSETQ. V was pared by 4 bases and J by 5 bases, with 6 bases of the junction left unmatched. The CDR3 covers 14 residues.

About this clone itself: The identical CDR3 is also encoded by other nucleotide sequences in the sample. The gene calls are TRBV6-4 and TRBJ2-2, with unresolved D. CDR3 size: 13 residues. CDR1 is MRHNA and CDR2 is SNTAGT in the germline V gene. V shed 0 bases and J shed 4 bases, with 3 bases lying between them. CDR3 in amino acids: CASSDSSTGELFF. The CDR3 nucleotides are TGTGCCAGCAGTGACTCTAGCACCGGGGAGCTGTTTTTT.

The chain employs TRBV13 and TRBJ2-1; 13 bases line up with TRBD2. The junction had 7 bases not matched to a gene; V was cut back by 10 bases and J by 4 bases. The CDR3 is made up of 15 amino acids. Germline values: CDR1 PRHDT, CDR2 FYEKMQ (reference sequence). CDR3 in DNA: TGTGCCACCCCGAGACTAGCGGGGGGTTACAATGAGCAGTTCTTC. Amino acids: CATPRLAGGYNEQFF.

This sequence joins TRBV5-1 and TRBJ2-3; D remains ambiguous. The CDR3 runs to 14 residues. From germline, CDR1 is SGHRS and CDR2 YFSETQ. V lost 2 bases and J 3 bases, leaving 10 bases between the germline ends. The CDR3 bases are TGCGCCAGCAGCTTCGCTAGTCGGACAGATACGCAGTATTTT. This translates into CASSFASRTDTQYF.